Listed here is a single T cell receptor beta chain. The antigen is undetermined. The source of the sample is a study of cytomegalovirus exposure and HLA in healthy donors. Findings of the study overall: TCR beta sequences reportedly predicted most subjects' HLA-A and HLA-B alleles accurately. Several of the most significant clusters were apparently associated with common viral pathogens in a later analysis. Exclusion as indistinguishable affected some V segments, including TRBV6-2 and TRBV6-3.

The PCR had 60 Vbeta and 13 Jbeta primers. Profiling relied on immunoSEQ multiplex PCR, and the TCRdb table lists in-frame clones only, not all of them. The data contain about 150,000 clones, 60% to 80% of them singletons. All the people who gave samples were healthy bone marrow donors. The CDR3 spans 11 residues. Germline CDR1 MNHEY, CDR2 SVGAGI. V shed 0 bases and J shed 9 bases, with 3 bases lying between them. Sequencing was done on a sample of PBMCs. The sequence came from a man aged 25 to 40 in good health and CMV-seropositive. The chain joins TRBV6-5 to TRBJ2-1; no clear D gene. CDR3 amino acids: CASSYSGEQFF. The CDR3 nucleotides are TGTGCCAGCAGTTACTCCGGTGAGCAGTTCTTC.